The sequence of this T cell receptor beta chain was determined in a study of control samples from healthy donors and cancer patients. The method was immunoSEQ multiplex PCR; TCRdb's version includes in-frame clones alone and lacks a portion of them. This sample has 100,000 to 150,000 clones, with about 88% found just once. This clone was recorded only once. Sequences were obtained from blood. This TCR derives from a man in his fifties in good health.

Here the CDR3 reads CASKEDSSKNIQYF. CDR3 DNA sequence: TGTGCCAGCAAAGAGGACAGTTCAAAAAACATTCAGTACTTC. The chain couples TRBV2 to TRBJ2-4, with TRBD1 as a possible D gene (6 bases). The V and J ends lost 7 bases and 4 bases respectively, with 14 bases between them. This CDR3 has 14 amino acids. Germline V gives CDR1 SNHLY, CDR2 FYNNEI. The full variable domain, rest sourced from reference TRBV2 and TRBJ2-4, is EPEVTQTPSHQVTQMGQEVILRCVPISNHLYFYWYRQILGQKVEFLVSFYNNEISEKSEIFDDQFSVERPDGSNFTLKIRSTKLEDSAMYFCASKEDSSKNIQYFGAGTRLSVL.